This is a list of T cell receptor beta chains from one sample in a study of cytomegalovirus exposure and HLA in healthy donors. Repertoires were generated with immunoSEQ multiplex PCR, while TCRdb's copy carries only in-frame clones and drops some. The table shows fewer than 250,000 clones, with 82% occurring only once. Input material: PBMCs. All receptors derive from a middle-aged man in good health and CMV-seropositive. Both conserved end residues are part of each CDR3. D genes are given only for firm matches. The listing skips clone size in some rows; elsewhere it reads once, few, many or a size class.

v_gene	d_gene	j_gene	abundance	len	CDR3nt	CDR3aa
TRBV6-5	.	TRBJ2-1	.	15	TGTGCCAGCAGCGCCGGGAAAAACGCCTACAATGAGCAGTTCTTC	CASSAGKNAYNEQFF
TRBV6-5	TRBD1	TRBJ1-4	.	14	TGTGCCAGCAGAGACAGGGGTACTAATGAAAAACTGTTTTTT	CASRDRGTNEKLFF
TRBV5-1	.	TRBJ2-3	.	16	TGCGCCAGCAGCCCCGGGACTTCAGGGAACACAGATACGCAGTATTTT	CASSPGTSGNTDTQYF
TRBV19	.	TRBJ1-5	many	14	TGTGCCAGTGACCCAGGTGGGTCGAATCAGCCCCAGCATTTT	CASDPGGSNQPQHF
TRBV11-2	TRBD1	TRBJ1-2	.	17	TGTGCCAGCAGCACAAAGAGCCCCCCAGGGGGCGCGAATGGCTACACCTTC	CASSTKSPPGGANGYTF
TRBV7-6	TRBD1	TRBJ1-1	.	13	TGTGCCAGCAGCTTATCAGGGGGGACTGAAGCTTTCTTT	CASSLSGGTEAFF
TRBV27	TRBD2	TRBJ2-1	.	13	TGTGCCAGCCGGGGACTATCTGACGATGAGCAGTTCTTC	CASRGLSDDEQFF
TRBV5-1	TRBD2	TRBJ2-1	once	16	TGCGCCAGCAGCGTGGGACTAGCGGGGGCCTACAATGAGCAGTTCTTC	CASSVGLAGAYNEQFF
TRBV4-1	TRBD2	TRBJ2-3	.	17	TGCGCCAGCAGCCACGAAATGGGACTAGCGGGAGCCGATACGCAGTATTTT	CASSHEMGLAGADTQYF
TRBV9	.	TRBJ2-2	.	14	TGTGCCAGCGGCCGGGAGACCGGCACCGGGGAGCTGTTTTTT	CASGRETGTGELFF
TRBV19	TRBD1	TRBJ1-2	.	12	TGTGCCACCGGACAGGGCGGAGGGGGCTACACCTTC	CATGQGGGGYTF
TRBV5-4	.	TRBJ2-5	few	14	TGTGCCAGCAGCTTGATCGGACACAGAGAGACCCAGTACTTC	CASSLIGHRETQYF
TRBV9	TRBD2	TRBJ2-7	hyperexpanded	15	TGTGCCAGCAGCGTAGGTGGGGACTACACCTACGAGCAGTACTTC	CASSVGGDYTYEQYF
TRBV25-1	.	TRBJ2-1	.	17	TGTGCCAGCAGTGAACTGCTTTCCCGAAGAGATGTAAATGAGCGGTTCTTC	CASSELLSRRDVNERFF
TRBV28	TRBD1	TRBJ1-3	.	18	TGTGCCAGCAGCCCATCGTTAGGACAGGACTTTTCTGGAAACACCATATATTTT	CASSPSLGQDFSGNTIYF
TRBV10-3	.	TRBJ1-1	.	14	TGTGCCATCACTAGACGGGGGTCGGGCACTGAAGCTTTCTTT	CAITRRGSGTEAFF
TRBV27	TRBD1	TRBJ1-1	.	15	TGTGCCAGCAGTTCACCAGGGGGTCTGAACACTGAAGCTTTCTTT	CASSSPGGLNTEAFF
TRBV7-9	TRBD1	TRBJ1-1	.	15	TGTGCCAGCAGCCCCTCGGGACAGATGAACACTGAAGCTTTCTTT	CASSPSGQMNTEAFF
TRBV2	.	TRBJ1-5	few	14	TGTGCCAGCCATACAGACAGTATCAATCAGCCCCAGCATTTT	CASHTDSINQPQHF
TRBV27	TRBD2	TRBJ2-1	once	16	TGTGCCAGCAGTTTTTGGCTAGCGGGAGGGCTAGATGAGCAGTTCTTC	CASSFWLAGGLDEQFF
TRBV11-3	TRBD1	TRBJ1-1	.	15	TGTGCCAGCAGCCGCACCCGGGACAGGGCCACTGAAGCTTTCTTT	CASSRTRDRATEAFF
TRBV6-5	.	TRBJ2-2	.	10	TGTGCCAGCTCCGAGGGGGAGCTGTTTTTT	CASSEGELFF
TRBV7-9	.	TRBJ2-7	.	13	TGTGCCAGCAGTCCCCGTGGCGGTACCGAGCAGTACTTC	CASSPRGGTEQYF
TRBV7-2	.	TRBJ1-5	.	15	TGTGCCAGCAGCTTATCGGTAAATAGCAATCAGCCCCAGCATTTT	CASSLSVNSNQPQHF
TRBV7-9	.	TRBJ1-1	few	14	TGTGCCAGCAGCCCGGACAGAGAGGTTGGTGAAGCTTTCTTT	CASSPDREVGEAFF
TRBV29-1	.	TRBJ2-1	.	12	TGCAGCGCCGGAGGTGGTTACAATGAGCAGTTCTTC	CSAGGGYNEQFF
TRBV30	.	TRBJ2-3	.	13	TGTGCCTGGAGTAGGAGGAGCACAGATACGCAGTATTTT	CAWSRRSTDTQYF
TRBV10-1	TRBD2	TRBJ2-1	.	16	TGCGCCAGCAGTGTTGTGTCGGGAGGTAATATCAATGAGCAGTTCTTC	CASSVVSGGNINEQFF
TRBV18	TRBD1	TRBJ2-3	.	12	TGTGCCAGCTCAAGGGACAGAGATACGCAGTATTTT	CASSRDRDTQYF
TRBV6-5	TRBD1	TRBJ2-1	.	15	TGTGCCAGCAGGGAGCCAGGGGGCGTTGACAATGAGCAGTTCTTC	CASREPGGVDNEQFF
TRBV28	.	TRBJ1-5	.	12	TGTGCCAGCAATGGGAGCGAGGAGCCCCAGCATTTT	CASNGSEEPQHF
TRBV27	.	TRBJ1-2	.	12	TGTGCCAGCAGGGACAGAGGGGATGGCTACACCTTC	CASRDRGDGYTF